The T cell receptor beta chain described here comes from a study of CD8 T cells in Susac syndrome. At the level of the study: Treatment at blood withdrawal was none, corticosteroids, or intravenous immunoglobulin alone in Susac syndrome patients.

An input of roughly 0.5 to 1 ug of RNA was subjected to reverse transcription using random hexamers. Each CDR3 protein is one row after TCRdb ran MiXCR on the immunoSEQ multiplex PCR reads. The sample has 200,000 to 250,000 distinct CDR3 sequences; about 94% are singletons. J lost 5 bases, V lost 5 bases, and 7 bases had no gene match. CDR3 length: 14 amino acids. Per germline, CDR1 SGHVS and CDR2 FNYEAQ. The source material was CD4+ T cells from PBMCs. The chain joins TRBV7-6 to TRBJ1-1, with 8 bases matching TRBD1. The source is a human donor with Susac syndrome. CDR3 nucleotide sequence: TGTGCCAGCAGCCGGACAGGGAGTGAAACTGAAGCTTTCTTT. Protein product: CASSRTGSETEAFF.